This T cell receptor beta chain was observed in a study of T-cell memory formation after mild COVID-19. On the study more broadly: For the most part, TCR clusters were specific to one donor. Overall study results and limits: Memory sampled before infection contained some responding clones, suggesting cross-reactive memory joined. Clones that got smaller from day 15 to 85 had even CD4/CD8, while clones growing later tipped toward CD4+.

TCRalpha and TCRbeta libraries used 5'RACE with constant-segment primers and UMIs. TCRdb re-analysed the 5' RACE reads in MiXCR, keeping a single row per CDR3 protein. The repertoire holds hundreds of thousands of distinct CDR3 sequences, with about 20% as singletons. In its sample, this clonotype was seen many times. What it recognizes is unknown. At one end, the junction sequence differs from germline, possibly due to a read error. CDR1 is SGHRS, CDR2 YFSETQ, per germline. The CDR3 length is 12 residues. The chain carries TRBV5-1 and TRBJ2-3, with D unresolved. The receptor's source is an adult woman who had mild COVID-19 (a few samples of this study predate the infection). Cell type and time point are not known. Sequenced input: PBMCs or a T cell subset sorted from them (not recorded which). This CDR3 reads CASSLPTDTQYF. The CDR3 coding sequence is TGTGCCAGCAGCTTACCCACAGATACGCAGTATTTT.